This TCR beta chain was identified in a study of blood T cell repertoires in COVID-19. The data were produced by immunoSEQ multiplex PCR, yet TCRdb's version contains in-frame clones alone and is incomplete. The sample carries 330,000 or so clones, about 88% recorded once. Cohorts were based on clinical histories the participants reported. V shed 2 bases and J shed 13 bases, with 15 bases lying between them. CDR3 length: 14 residues. CDR1 KGHSH and CDR2 LQKENI come from the germline V gene. The TCR originated in a woman aged 25-40 years who had recovered from COVID-19. Sequences were obtained from PBMCs or T cells enriched from blood (not recorded which). V and J are TRBV18 and TRBJ1-6; perhaps TRBD1 as D (5 bases). As DNA, the CDR3 is TGTGCCAGCTCACCAGGATCACAGGTTAATCCCCTCCACTTT. As protein: CASSPGSQVNPLHF.